This is a list of T cell receptor beta chains from one sample in a study of tumor-infiltrating lymphocytes in primary liver carcinoma. TCRdb redid the calling of the multiplex PCR reads with MiXCR, one entry per CDR3 protein. The table includes roughly 330,000 distinct CDR3 sequences, 65% detected once. Sequencing was carried out using peripheral blood. The receptors were gathered from a man in his forties or fifties with primary liver carcinoma and hepatitis B virus infection. The CDR3 runs from the conserved cysteine through the conserved F or W. The D gene is left open where the match is weak. Clone size is given for some rows only: seen once, a few or many times, or a class if the clone is expanded.

TRBD2	.	TRBV9	TRBJ2-7	CASSVGTSGDYEQYF	TGTGCCAGCAGCGTCGGGACTAGCGGCGACTACGAGCAGTACTTC
.	.	TRBV11-3	TRBJ1-2	CASHRRHGYTF	TGTGCCAGCCACAGGCGGCATGGCTACACCTTC
TRBD2	.	TRBV11-2	TRBJ2-7	CASILSGRALYEQYF	TGTGCCAGCATCCTCAGCGGGAGGGCCTTATACGAGCAGTACTTT
.	.	TRBV11-2	TRBJ2-1	CARSLGVALYNEQFF	TGTGCCAGGAGCTTAGGGGTTGCCCTTTACAATGAGCAATTCTTC
.	many	TRBV6-5	TRBJ1-1	CASSYRRGNTEAFF	TGTGCCAGCAGTTACCGTCGAGGGAACACTGAAGCTTTCTTT
.	.	TRBV6-2/TRBV6-3	TRBJ2-1	CTSSYQRERPWQLF	TGTACCAGCAGTTACCAACGGGAGCGCCCCTGGCAGCTCTTC
.	medium-sized	TRBV11-2	TRBJ2-1	CASSSFSSSYEQFF	TGTGCCAGCAGCTCATTCTCTAGTAGCTATGAGCAGTTCTTC
TRBD2	.	TRBV11-2	TRBJ2-1	CARSTRLAGAILSYNEQFF	TGTGCCAGAAGCACACGACTAGCGGGAGCGATTCTTTCCTACAATGAGCAGTTCTTC
.	.	TRBV7-8	TRBJ2-5	CASSLELGEAQYF	TGTGCCAGCAGCTTGGAACTCGGAGAGGCCCAGTACTTC
.	many	TRBV12-3/TRBV12-4	TRBJ2-7	CASREAGSSSYEQYF	TGTGCCAGCAGAGAAGCGGGTTCGAGCTCCTACGAGCAGTACTTC
.	.	TRBV6-1	TRBJ2-7	CASSVAKGSYEQYF	TGTGCCAGCAGTGTTGCCAAAGGTTCCTACGAACAGTACTTC
.	.	TRBV6-5	TRBJ1-2	CASSHSRAAHCGYTF	TGTGCCAGCAGTCACTCGAGGGCCGCCCACTGTGGCTACACCTTC
TRBD2	.	TRBV29-1	TRBJ2-1	CSVEGLAGLGEQFF	TGCAGCGTAGAGGGACTAGCGGGTTTGGGGGAGCAGTTCTTC
.	many	TRBV14	TRBJ2-7	CASRGRGYEQYF	TGTGCCAGCAGAGGAAGAGGCTACGAGCAGTACTTC
.	.	TRBV6-1	TRBJ2-2	CASICQGPIGELFF	TGTGCCAGCATATGTCAGGGGCCCATCGGGGAGCTGTTTTTT
TRBD2	many	TRBV29-1	TRBJ2-2	CSVAGGLAGSTGELFF	TGCAGCGTTGCAGGGGGACTAGCGGGCAGTACCGGGGAGCTGTTTTTT
TRBD2	.	TRBV11-2	TRBJ2-3	CASSFPSGAPDMQYF	TGTGCCAGTAGCTTTCCTAGCGGAGCACCGGATATGCAGTATTTT
.	many	TRBV6-5	TRBJ2-7	CASSSMGEQYF	TGTGCCAGCAGTTCTATGGGCGAGCAGTACTTC
.	.	TRBV11-2	TRBJ2-7	CVISLADFSPTYEQYF	TGTGTCATCAGCTTAGCCGATTTTTCTCCGACCTACGAGCAGTACTTC
.	few	TRBV10-2	TRBJ2-3	CASRAGGSTDTQYF	TGCGCCAGCAGGGCAGGAGGTTCCACAGATACGCAGTATTTT
TRBD1	few	TRBV28	TRBJ1-2	CASSSTGALGYGYTF	TGTGCCAGCAGCTCGACAGGGGCCCTCGGCTATGGCTACACCTTC
.	once	TRBV5-4	TRBJ2-7	CASSLSARSYEQYF	TGTGCCAGCAGCTTGAGCGCCAGATCCTACGAGCAGTACTTC
.	few	TRBV5-6	TRBJ2-3	CASISAGVLGSNTQYF	TGTGCCAGCATCTCCGCAGGAGTTCTAGGGTCGAATACGCAGTATTTT
TRBD2	.	TRBV5-6	TRBJ2-3	CASSRLGAGGPNTDTQYF	TGTGCCAGCAGCCGTCTTGGGGCGGGAGGGCCGAACACAGATACGCAGTATTTT
TRBD1	.	TRBV10-3	TRBJ2-7	CAISESWTGALYF	TGTGCCATCAGTGAGTCCTGGACAGGGGCACTGTACTTC
.	.	TRBV28	TRBJ1-5	CASSPRHGDSHF	TGTGCCAGCAGTCCGAGACACGGGGACTCACATTTT
.	.	TRBV28	TRBJ1-6	CANSLSFSPLHF	TGTGCCAACAGTTTATCATTTTCACCCCTCCACTTT
.	.	TRBV10-3	TRBJ2-7	CAISQPTDGYEQYF	TGTGCCATCAGTCAGCCTACGGACGGGTACGAACAGTACTTC
.	many	TRBV6-2/TRBV6-3	TRBJ1-5	CASSRDGNQPQHF	TGTGCCAGCAGTCGGGACGGGAATCAGCCCCAGCATTTT
.	.	TRBV12-3/TRBV12-4	TRBJ2-1	CASSLVTSIKSF	TGTGCCAGCAGTTTAGTAACTAGCATAAAGTCCTTC
.	.	TRBV28	TRBJ2-3	CASLDSVDTLYF	TGTGCCAGTCTCGATTCGGTAGATACGCTGTATTTT
.	.	TRBV11-2	TRBJ2-1	CASSLGYSDNEQFF	TGTGCCAGCAGTCTAGGGTACAGCGATAATGAGCAGTTCTTC
TRBD2	.	TRBV11-2	TRBJ2-1	CTSLTSGGTYNEQFF	TGTACCAGCTTAACGTCGGGAGGAACTTACAATGAACAGTTCTTC
.	few	TRBV11-2	TRBJ2-7	CATGRLPYEQYF	TGTGCGACCGGACGTCTCCCCTACGAGCAGTACTTC
TRBD1	.	TRBV11-2	TRBJ2-4	CASSLPRQGRIIQYF	TGTGCCAGCAGCTTACCAAGACAGGGGAGAATCATTCAGTACTTC
.	.	TRBV11-2	TRBJ1-1	CAGSPRLPPQAFF	TGTGCCGGCAGCCCCCGACTGCCACCTCAAGCTTTCTTT
.	.	TRBV12-3/TRBV12-4	TRBJ2-7	CASTKTGNEQYF	TGTGCCAGCACAAAGACCGGGAACGAGCAGTACTTC
TRBD2	few	TRBV5-4	TRBJ2-7	CASSLLAEPSYEQYF	TGTGCCAGCAGCTTGCTAGCGGAGCCTTCCTACGAGCAGTACTTC
TRBD2	.	TRBV4-3	TRBJ2-7	CASSQLAGDYEQYF	TGCGCCAGTAGCCAATTAGCGGGGGACTACGAGCAGTACTTC